The 27 T cell receptor beta chains given below trace back to one sample, sequenced in a study of blood T cell repertoires in COVID-19. Repertoires were generated with immunoSEQ multiplex PCR, while TCRdb's copy carries only in-frame clones and drops some. The data hold about 81,000 clones, with 70% to 90% observed a single time. Material for sequencing was peripheral blood. All receptors come from a man between 70 and 80 years old with active or convalescent COVID-19.

The CDR3 loop is CASSQDGGYGAGDTEAFF. CDR3 coding DNA: TGTGCCAGCAGCCAAGATGGGGGGTACGGGGCTGGGGACACTGAAGCTTTCTTT. The rearrangement uses TRBV3-1 (or the pseudogene TRBV3-2) and TRBJ1-1; the D gene is possibly TRBD1 (5 bases). The V end was cut by 0 bases, the J end by 3 bases, with 20 bases between. CDR3 length equals 18 residues. Germline-derived CDR1 and CDR2 are LGHDT and YNNKEL (reference sequence).

CDR3 protein: CASNPGSTSYGYTF. CDR3 coding DNA: TGTGCCAGCAATCCGGGAAGCACTTCCTATGGCTACACCTTC. The chain combines TRBV6-5 with TRBJ1-2; D is unresolved. Trimming pared 7 bases from V and 4 bases from J, leaving 16 bases between. CDR3 length equals 14 residues. CDR1 and CDR2 (germline): MNHEY, SVGAGI.

The rearrangement links TRBV5-1 to TRBJ2-5; 10 nucleotides align to TRBD2. This CDR3 contains 15 residues. The J segment lost 2 bases and the V segment lost 0 bases, leaving 1 base of the junction unmatched. CDR1 and CDR2 from the germline V gene are SGHRS and YFSETQ. The CDR3 protein is CASSLALAGQETQYF. As DNA, the CDR3 is TGCGCCAGCAGCTTGGCACTAGCGGGGCAAGAGACCCAGTACTTC.

A few counts support this clone. V gene TRBV9 combines with J gene TRBJ1-6; D gene unclear. In germline, CDR1 is SGDLS, CDR2 YYNGEE. The CDR3 has 16 amino acids. V dropped 1 base and J dropped 0 bases, with 8 bases sitting between them. The CDR3 nucleotides read TGTGCCAGCAGCGTATATGGTAGCTCCTATAATTCACCCCTCCACTTT. It codes for CASSVYGSSYNSPLHF.

The chain recombines TRBV4-2 with TRBJ1-2; TRBD1 matches 8 bases. The V gene's germline CDR1 is LGHNA and CDR2 YNFKEQ. The CDR3 has 18 residues. Trimming took 5 bases from V and 5 from J; bases not matched to a gene: 19. CDR3 in amino acids: CASSSSEGTGAFIYGYTF. CDR3 in DNA: TGTGCCAGCAGCTCCTCGGAGGGGACAGGCGCATTCATTTATGGCTACACCTTC.

The chain combines TRBV6-6 with TRBJ1-5; perhaps TRBD1 as D (6 bases). This CDR3 has 15 residues. The V end lost 2 bases, the J end lost 1 base, and 9 bases lay between the germline ends. Germline V gene data show CDR1 as MNHNY and CDR2 as SVGAGI (reference sequence). The CDR3 DNA is TGTGCCAGCAGTTACGGGGGGGCGAGCAATCAGCCCCAGCATTTT. Encoded protein: CASSYGGASNQPQHF.

The chain joins TRBV5-1 to TRBJ1-5; no clear D. The CDR3 spans 13 residues. Germline V gene sequence: CDR1 SGHRS, CDR2 YFSETQ. With 4 bases removed from V and 6 bases from J, the gap between germline ends came to 11 bases. The CDR3 reads CASSPTGSQPQHF. The CDR3 nucleotides are TGCGCCAGCAGCCCCACGGGTAGTCAGCCCCAGCATTTT.

V and J are TRBV9 and TRBJ2-3; 7 bases are a match to TRBD2. The CDR3 is 15 residues long. With 4 bases clipped from V and 5 bases from J, the junction kept 10 bases outside the gene matches. Per the germline V gene, CDR1 is SGDLS and CDR2 is YYNGEE. The CDR3 sequence: CASSSRGGVGDTQYF. For the CDR3, the DNA is TGTGCCAGCAGCTCCCGGGGAGGGGTGGGAGATACGCAGTATTTT.

This clone was observed a single time. The chain carries TRBV25-1 and TRBJ2-2; 8 nucleotides line up with TRBD2. Unmatched junction bases numbered 3, after V lost 3 bases and J lost 0 bases. The CDR3 sequence is 16 residues long. Germline CDR1 and CDR2: MGHDK and SYGVNS. In DNA, the CDR3 is TGTGCCAGCAGTGACCAGCGGGGGACGAACACCGGGGAGCTGTTTTTT. Translation: CASSDQRGTNTGELFF.

This clone appeared a single time. J is TRBJ1-1 and V is TRBV6-5; D possibly corresponds to TRBD1 (6 bases). The V gene lost 8 bases and the J gene lost 6 bases, with 22 bases spanning the gap. CDR3 length: 15 amino acids. Germline V gene lookup returns CDR1 MNHEY and CDR2 SVGAGI. The CDR3 region has the DNA TGTGCCAGCTTCAGCCCAAAGCAGGGGATTGCTGAAGCTTTCTTT. It specifies CASFSPKQGIAEAFF.

The genes are TRBV2 and TRBJ1-3; D gene ambiguous. Germline assignment: CDR1 SNHLY and CDR2 FYNNEI. V was pared by 4 bases and J by 0 bases, with 13 bases between. The CDR3 totals 16 residues. CDR3 bases: TGTGCCAGCAGTGGAGTCCAGGCGAGCTCTGGAAACACCATATATTTT. Protein sequence: CASSGVQASSGNTIYF.

In nucleotides, the CDR3 is TGTGCCAGCGGCTCTGGGGGGGCCAACACCGGGGAGCTGTTTTTT. Protein sequence: CASGSGGANTGELFF. The chain combines TRBV2 with TRBJ2-2, with a weak D call TRBD2 (7 bases). The germline V and J ends were trimmed by 8 bases and 2 bases, with 15 bases remaining between them. CDR1 and CDR2 (germline): SNHLY, FYNNEI. The CDR3 contains 15 residues.

This clone is a singleton in its sample. V is TRBV19 and J is TRBJ1-4, with unresolved D. Germline V gene lookup returns CDR1 LNHDA and CDR2 SQIVND (reference sequence). Trimming cost V 7 bases and J 7 bases, with 16 bases left between them. The CDR3 consists of 14 residues. CDR3 coding DNA: TGTGCCAGTACCAACGGGATCGTCGGTGAAAAACTGTTTTTT. Protein: CASTNGIVGEKLFF.

The chain employs TRBV11-3 and TRBJ1-1; TRBD1 agrees at 8 bases. Germline V gene data show CDR1 as SGHNT and CDR2 as YENEEA. J was trimmed by 5 bases and V by 5 bases; bases with no gene match: 1. This CDR3 is built from 12 residues. CDR3 sequence (DNA): TGTGCCAGCAGCAACAGGGGGACTGAAGCTTTCTTT. Protein sequence: CASSNRGTEAFF.

The rearrangement uses TRBV30 and TRBJ2-2; D is unresolved. Germline lookup yields CDR1 GTSNPN and CDR2 SVGIG (reference sequence). The V gene lost 0 bases and the J gene lost 6 bases, with 8 bases spanning the gap. CDR3 size: 13 residues. The CDR3 DNA sequence: TGTGCCTGGAGTGTACGCCGGGCCGGGGAGCTGTTTTTT. This translates into CAWSVRRAGELFF. The variable domain in full, completed from reference TRBV30 and TRBJ2-2, reads SQTIHQWPATLVQPVGSPLSLECTVEGTSNPNLYWYRQAAGRGLQLLFYSVGIGQISSEVPQNLSASRPQDRQFILSSKKLLLSDSGFYLCAWSVRRAGELFFGEGSRLTVL.

This clone was found a few times. The chain combines TRBV10-3 with TRBJ1-2, with D unresolved. The V end was cut by 11 bases, the J end by 1 base, with 11 bases between. Germline V CDR1 and CDR2: ENHRY, SYGVKD. The CDR3 sequence is 12 residues long. CDR3 sequence: CASGTDNYGYTF. CDR3 DNA sequence: TGTGCCTCAGGCACAGATAACTATGGCTACACCTTC.

This chain uses TRBV27 with TRBJ1-1; D unclear. Germline V gives CDR1 MNHEY, CDR2 SMNVEV (reference sequence). The germline V and J ends were trimmed by 0 bases and 7 bases, with 9 bases remaining between them. The CDR3 has 13 amino acids. The CDR3: CASSLSAGGEAFF. CDR3 bases: TGTGCCAGCAGTTTATCAGCGGGTGGTGAAGCTTTCTTT.

This chain joins TRBV24-1 and TRBJ1-2, with 7 bases lining up with TRBD1. Germline V gene data show CDR1 as KGHDR and CDR2 as SFDVKD. The length of the CDR3 is 15 residues. Trimming took 3 bases from V and 4 from J; bases not matched to a gene: 7. CDR3 in DNA: TGTGCCACCAGTGATCCCAGGGACAGTCTCTATGGCTACACCTTC. It translates to CATSDPRDSLYGYTF.

The chain recombines TRBV19 with TRBJ1-1; D remains unclear. Germline V gene sequence: CDR1 LNHDA, CDR2 SQIVND (reference sequence). V lost 5 bases and J 3 bases, leaving 13 bases between the germline ends. CDR3 length: 14 residues. CDR3 amino acids: CASSSTTGYTEAFF. DNA of the CDR3: TGTGCCAGTAGTTCCACAACCGGGTACACTGAAGCTTTCTTT. The full variable domain, its missing parts supplied by reference TRBV19 and TRBJ1-1, is DGGITQSPKYLFRKEGQNVTLSCEQNLNHDAMYWYRQDPGQGLRLIYYSQIVNDFQKGDIAEGYSVSREKKESFPLTVTSAQKNPTAFYLCASSSTTGYTEAFFGQGTRLTVV.

A remark on this clone: The CDR3 does not close with the conserved phenylalanine or tryptophan, likely indicating a read error. The DNA is left out, because the CDR3 cannot be placed on it with certainty; the CDR3 is given as TCRdb lists it. The chain carries TRBV7-8 and TRBJ1-2; the D call TRBD1 from the table was never checked on the DNA. Counting both end residues, the CDR3 totals 13 amino acids. CDR1 and CDR2 (germline): SGHVS, FQNEAQ. The CDR3: CASSLGAGQELLV.

The V and J genes are TRBV5-1 and TRBJ2-1, with 11 bases aligning to TRBD2. The CDR3 runs to 17 residues. The trim removed 0 bases at V and 3 bases at J, leaving 5 bases unmatched. Germline assignment: CDR1 SGHRS and CDR2 YFSETQ. The CDR3 DNA follows: TGCGCCAGCAGCTTGGAAGGGCTAGCGGGGGGCTACAATGAGCAGTTCTTC. Its translation is CASSLEGLAGGYNEQFF.

This chain links TRBV20-1 with TRBJ1-5; unclear D gene. V lost 3 bases, J lost 2 bases, and 17 bases lay in between. The CDR3 consists of 16 residues. Looked up from germline, CDR1 is DFQATT and CDR2 is SNEGSKA (reference sequence). CDR3 in amino acids: CSASNPGGYGNQPQHF. CDR3 DNA sequence: TGCAGTGCTAGTAACCCCGGAGGATATGGCAATCAGCCCCAGCATTTT.

V gene TRBV10-3 combines with J gene TRBJ1-2, with D perhaps TRBD1 (5 bases). Germline V gene data show CDR1 as ENHRY and CDR2 as SYGVKD. The germline V and J ends were trimmed by 7 bases and 6 bases, with 15 bases remaining between them. The CDR3 sequence is 13 residues long. The CDR3 sequence: CAIKRGQGHGYTF. CDR3 DNA sequence: TGTGCCATCAAAAGGGGTCAAGGCCATGGCTACACCTTC.

The rearrangement uses TRBV5-1 and TRBJ1-1; possible D gene TRBD1, 5 bases. The germline V gene encodes CDR1 SGHRS and CDR2 YFSETQ. With 1 base removed from V and 4 bases from J, the gap between germline ends came to 8 bases. This CDR3 spans 13 amino acids. The CDR3 DNA sequence: TGCGCCAGCAGCTTGCCCAGGGCCACTGAAGCTTTCTTT. Its translation: CASSLPRATEAFF.

This sequence joins TRBV6-5 and TRBJ2-6, with D unresolved. Per germline, CDR1 MNHEY and CDR2 SVGAGI. There are 14 residues in the CDR3. Trimming took 6 bases from V and 3 from J, leaving 9 bases between them. In DNA, the CDR3 is TGTGCCAGCAGCAGTATCTTTGGGGCCAACGTCCTGACTTTC. It specifies CASSSIFGANVLTF.

This clone has a handful of counts. The J gene is TRBJ1-1, the V gene TRBV27, with a tentative D call TRBD1 (5 bases). The V gene lost 5 bases and the J gene lost 4 bases, with 17 bases spanning the gap. This CDR3 is built from 15 residues. Germline-derived CDR1 and CDR2 are MNHEY and SMNVEV (reference sequence). CDR3 amino acids: CASSRQGGRSTEAFF. The CDR3, as DNA: TGTGCCAGCAGTAGGCAGGGAGGGAGGTCCACTGAAGCTTTCTTT.

The V call is TRBV29-1, the J call TRBJ1-2, with a tentative D call TRBD1 (5 bases). V lost 6 bases, J lost 6 bases, and 17 bases lay in between. Germline V gene data show CDR1 as SQVTM and CDR2 as ANQGSEA. The CDR3 runs to 13 residues. The CDR3 DNA is TGCAGCGTGGCAAGGGGAAAAGGCCATGGCTACACCTTC. Its protein is CSVARGKGHGYTF.